One sample yielded the 26 T cell receptor beta chains listed below, sequenced in a study. MiXCR, applied by TCRdb to the RT-PCR reads, yields one record per CDR3 protein. The data contain hundreds of thousands of distinct CDR3 sequences, 12% to 15% of them singletons. The sequenced sample was memory CD4+ T cells from blood. These receptors were obtained from a female donor in good health, serving as a healthy control.

This clonotype showed up many times. The V call is TRBV7-3, the J call TRBJ1-2; a possible D gene is TRBD1 (6 bases). From germline, CDR1 is SGHTA and CDR2 FQGTGA. This CDR3 spans 15 amino acids. Trimming shortened V by 1 base and J by 2 bases, and 11 bases separated the two germline ends. The DNA for the CDR3 is TGTGCCAGCAGCTTAAAGGCAGGGGCGAACTATGGCTACACCTTC. Its protein is CASSLKAGANYGYTF.

This clonotype was recorded at least ten times. The chain links TRBV15 to TRBJ2-5; tentative D call: TRBD1 (6 bases). The germline gives CDR1 LNHNV, CDR2 YYDKDF (reference sequence). The CDR3 sequence is 16 residues long. V lost 1 base and J 5 bases, leaving 17 bases between the germline ends. The CDR3 loop reads CATSRVVVQGLETQYF. The DNA for the CDR3 is TGTGCCACCAGCAGAGTCGTTGTGCAGGGGCTGGAGACCCAGTACTTC.

This clonotype has a count of ten or more. V and J are TRBV7-2 and TRBJ2-7; 15 nucleotides line up with TRBD2. Looked up from germline, CDR1 is SGHTA and CDR2 is FQGNSA. The CDR3 loop spans 16 amino acids. V lost 5 bases to trimming and J lost 2 bases; unmatched junction nucleotides: 4. The CDR3: CASSRGLAGGTYEQYF. The CDR3 DNA sequence: TGTGCCAGCAGCCGTGGACTAGCGGGAGGGACCTACGAGCAGTACTTC. The full variable domain, with the rest looked up from reference TRBV7-2 and TRBJ2-7, is GAGVSQSPSNKVTEKGKDVELRCDPISGHTALYWYRQSLGQGLEFLIYFQGNSAPDKSGLPSDRFSAERTGGSVSTLTIQRTQQEDSAVYLCASSRGLAGGTYEQYFGPGTRLTVT.

This clonotype has at least ten counts. This rearrangement joins TRBV4-3 to TRBJ2-2; 7 bases align to TRBD2. CDR1 and CDR2 from the germline V gene are LGHNA and YSLEER. V gave up 2 bases and J gave up 3 bases; unmatched junction bases: 3. This CDR3 comprises 15 residues. The chain's CDR3 is CASSQSGGYTGELFF. The DNA of the CDR3 is TGCGCCAGCAGCCAATCGGGGGGTTACACCGGGGAGCTGTTTTTT.

This clonotype was counted a few times. V and J are TRBV5-1 and TRBJ2-1, with 8 bases fitting TRBD2. The germline V gene encodes CDR1 SGHRS and CDR2 YFSETQ. V was pared by 2 bases and J by 8 bases, with 6 bases of the junction left unmatched. The CDR3 length is 14 residues. The CDR3 coding sequence is TGCGCCAGCAGCTTACGGGAGGGCAGGGATGAGCAGTTCTTC. Amino acid sequence: CASSLREGRDEQFF.

The chain is built from TRBV5-6 and TRBJ1-5; 9 bases are a match to TRBD1. CDR1 and CDR2 (germline): SGHDT, YYEEEE. This CDR3 region has 20 residues. V dropped 3 bases and J dropped 0; count of bases not matched to a gene: 16. This CDR3 is CASSYTETGGNHYSNQPQHF. The CDR3 DNA reads TGTGCCAGCAGCTATACAGAAACAGGGGGCAACCATTATAGCAATCAGCCCCAGCATTTT.

This clonotype was recorded at least ten times. The rearrangement links TRBV27 to TRBJ1-1, with unresolved D. CDR1 MNHEY and CDR2 SMNVEV come from the germline V gene (reference sequence). Trimming pared 3 bases from V and 11 bases from J, leaving 19 bases between. CDR3 length: 14 amino acids. The CDR3 sequence: CASSFTHGSSGAFF. DNA for the CDR3: TGTGCCAGCAGTTTCACCCACGGGTCGTCGGGGGCTTTCTTT.

In this sample, this clonotype turned up a few times. The chain carries TRBV30 and TRBJ1-4, with 7 positions matching TRBD1. The V gene's germline CDR1 is GTSNPN and CDR2 SVGIG (reference sequence). V dropped 2 bases and J dropped 3; count of bases not matched to a gene: 6. The CDR3 contains 15 residues. For the CDR3, the DNA is TGTGCCTGGAGTCCCCTGGGACAGTCTAATGAAAAACTGTTTTTT. Translated: CAWSPLGQSNEKLFF.

This clonotype has only a few counts. The rearrangement uses TRBV6-2 or TRBV6-3 and TRBJ1-1, with D possibly being TRBD1 (5 bases). There are 14 residues in the CDR3. Per germline, CDR1 MNHEY and CDR2 SVGEGT. Trimming took 2 bases from V and 4 from J, leaving 11 bases between them. CDR3 DNA: TGTGCCAGCAGTTACAGGGGAATGAGCACTGAAGCTTTCTTT. This translates into CASSYRGMSTEAFF.

This clonotype was counted ten times or more. This sequence joins TRBV20-1 and TRBJ1-5; D uncertain. The CDR3 has 13 residues. From germline, CDR1 is DFQATT and CDR2 SNEGSKA (reference sequence). Trimming shortened V by 3 bases and J by 5 bases, and 11 bases separated the two germline ends. CDR3 protein: CSASFGVYQPQHF. CDR3 coding DNA: TGCAGTGCTAGTTTCGGCGTGTATCAGCCCCAGCATTTT.

The CDR3 region is CATSSGSETQYF. CDR3 nucleotide sequence: TGTGCCACCAGCAGTGGGTCGGAGACCCAGTACTTC. The genes are TRBV15 and TRBJ2-5; D is uncertain. This CDR3 is built from 12 residues. Trimming pared 3 bases from V and 5 bases from J, leaving 7 bases between. Germline CDR1 reads LNHNV; CDR2 reads YYDKDF (reference sequence). The complete variable domain, with remaining parts taken from reference TRBV15 and TRBJ2-5, reads DAMVIQNPRYQVTQFGKPVTLSCSQTLNHNVMYWYQQKSSQAPKLLFHYYDKDFNNEADTPDNFQSRRPNTSFCFLDIRSPGLGDTAMYLCATSSGSETQYFGPGTRLLVL.

This clonotype came up a few times. The CDR3 sequence: CASSLEAGAEEQFF. The CDR3 coding sequence is TGTGCCAGCAGTTTAGAGGCCGGTGCGGAGGAGCAGTTCTTC. The chain uses TRBV12-3 or TRBV12-4 and TRBJ2-1; D is unresolved. The CDR3 loop spans 14 amino acids. V lost 1 base and J 10 bases, leaving 14 bases between the germline ends.

Only a few counts were recorded for this clonotype. The J gene is TRBJ2-1, the V gene TRBV15; D may be TRBD2 (7 bases). The CDR3 runs to 15 residues. Germline CDR1 LNHNV, CDR2 YYDKDF (reference sequence). The V end was cut by 2 bases, the J end by 8 bases, with 16 bases between. CDR3 in DNA: TGTGCCACCAGCAGAATGGGGACGGGGGGCCATGAGCAGTTCTTC. This encodes CATSRMGTGGHEQFF.

This clonotype occurred a few times. The chain links TRBV27 to TRBJ2-7; no firm D call. Trimming pared 4 bases from V and 2 bases from J, leaving 9 bases between. Germline V gene sequence: CDR1 MNHEY, CDR2 SMNVEV (reference sequence). CDR3 length: 13 amino acids. The CDR3 sequence is CASSSQPTYEQYF. The CDR3 nucleotides are TGTGCCAGCAGTTCGCAACCTACCTACGAGCAGTACTTC.

The sample holds a few counts of this clonotype. The chain is built from TRBV7-2 and TRBJ2-7; no definite D call. The CDR3 spans 15 residues. Germline V gene data show CDR1 as SGHTA and CDR2 as FQGNSA. Trimming cost V 2 bases and J 3 bases, with 14 bases left between them. CDR3 protein: CASSLIVEMVYEQYF. As DNA, the CDR3 is TGTGCCAGCAGCTTAATTGTTGAAATGGTCTACGAGCAGTACTTC.

This chain links TRBV5-1 with TRBJ1-3; D uncertain. The CDR3 consists of 16 residues. Trimming stripped 4 bases from V and 4 bases from J, with 18 bases between. The germline V gene encodes CDR1 SGHRS and CDR2 YFSETQ. The CDR3 here is CASSLEGYSTGNTIYF. CDR3 DNA sequence: TGCGCCAGCAGCCTGGAAGGCTATTCAACCGGAAACACCATATATTTT.

The rearrangement links TRBV28 to TRBJ1-5; the match to TRBD1 covers 8 bases. The CDR3 extends over 15 amino acids. Trimming cost V 7 bases and J 7 bases; bases outside gene matches: 12. Germline V gives CDR1 MDHEN, CDR2 SYDVKM. The CDR3 DNA reads as TGTGCCAGCACCTCGATTCGGACAGGGCGACAGCCCCAGCATTTT. It codes for CASTSIRTGRQPQHF.

This clonotype was seen only a few times. The chain carries TRBV5-8 and TRBJ1-1; D unresolved. V was shortened by 2 bases and J by 1 base, with 9 bases between the two germline ends. Germline CDR1 is SGHTS and CDR2 is YDEGEE. The CDR3 is 14 residues long. The CDR3 loop reads CASSFLYGNTEAFF. The CDR3 region has the DNA TGTGCCAGCAGCTTTTTATACGGGAACACTGAAGCTTTCTTT. Supplemented by reference TRBV5-8 and TRBJ1-1, the full variable domain reads EAGVTQSPTHLIKTRGQQATLRCSPISGHTSVYWYQQALGLGLQFLLWYDEGEERNRGNFPPRFSGRQFPNYSSELNVNALELEDSALYLCASSFLYGNTEAFFGQGTRLTVV.

The V gene is TRBV20-1, the J gene TRBJ2-2; the match to TRBD1 covers 7 bases. J gave up 2 bases and V 0 bases, and 6 bases lay outside the gene matches. The CDR3 sequence is 16 residues long. Germline loops: CDR1 DFQATT, CDR2 SNEGSKA (reference sequence). This CDR3 reads CSARDRDRANTGELFF. CDR3 nucleotides: TGCAGTGCTAGAGATCGTGACAGGGCAAACACCGGGGAGCTGTTTTTT.

The chain uses TRBV30 and TRBJ2-1; 12 positions match TRBD2. J gave up 10 bases and V 5 bases, and 6 bases lay outside the gene matches. Per germline, CDR1 GTSNPN and CDR2 SVGIG (reference sequence). The CDR3 covers 13 residues. The DNA of the CDR3 is TGTGCCTGGGGACTAGCGGGGACGGGGGAGCAGTTCTTC. Translating it yields CAWGLAGTGEQFF.

This chain joins TRBV5-1 and TRBJ2-1, with D possibly being TRBD1 (6 bases). The V and J ends lost 1 base and 0 bases respectively, with 8 bases between them. This CDR3 spans 15 amino acids. Germline lookup yields CDR1 SGHRS and CDR2 YFSETQ. The CDR3 sequence: CASSLLGASYNEQFF. The CDR3 DNA reads as TGCGCCAGCAGCTTGTTGGGGGCCTCCTACAATGAGCAGTTCTTC. Variable domain in full (rest from reference TRBV5-1 and TRBJ2-1): KAGVTQTPRYLIKTRGQQVTLSCSPISGHRSVSWYQQTPGQGLQFLFEYFSETQRNKGNFPGRFSGRQFSNSRSEMNVSTLELGDSALYLCASSLLGASYNEQFFGPGTRLTVL.

This clonotype was counted at least ten times. The chain couples TRBV20-1 to TRBJ2-5; TRBD2 might be the D (5 bases). CDR1 and CDR2 (germline): DFQATT, SNEGSKA (reference sequence). Trimming cost V 4 bases and J 5 bases, with 11 bases left between them. CDR3 size: 12 residues. Written as DNA, the CDR3 is TGCAGTGCTAAAATAGGGAGCGAGACCCAGTACTTC. This sequence encodes CSAKIGSETQYF.

At least ten counts were recorded for this clonotype. The CDR3, as DNA: TGTGCCAGCAGTTTATCGGGACAGAACTATGGCTACACCTTC. This sequence encodes CASSLSGQNYGYTF. The chain carries TRBV27 and TRBJ1-2; the match to TRBD1 covers 7 bases. This CDR3 contains 14 residues. The V and J ends lost 0 bases and 2 bases, in that order; junction bases with no gene match: 0. Per germline, CDR1 MNHEY and CDR2 SMNVEV (reference sequence).

The sample holds one count of this clonotype. The V call is TRBV7-9, the J call TRBJ2-1, with TRBD2 matching over 9 bases. The CDR3 consists of 15 residues. Germline lookup yields CDR1 SEHNR and CDR2 FQNEAQ (reference sequence). V lost 5 bases and J lost 6; bases outside the gene matches: 8. The CDR3 bases are TGTGCCAGCAGCCAGCTCGCGGGAGGGTTCAATGAGCAGTTCTTC. Translation gives CASSQLAGGFNEQFF. Drawing the rest from reference TRBV7-9 and TRBJ2-1, the complete variable domain is DTGVSQNPRHKITKRGQNVTFRCDPISEHNRLYWYRQTLGQGPEFLTYFQNEAQLEKSRLLSDRFSAERPKGSFSTLEIQRTEQGDSAMYLCASSQLAGGFNEQFFGPGTRLTVL.

This clonotype was seen a handful of times. The V gene is TRBV12-3 or TRBV12-4, the J gene TRBJ1-6; tentative D call: TRBD1 (6 bases). This CDR3 is 14 amino acids long. V lost 5 bases to trimming and J lost 7 bases, with 12 bases between them. The CDR3 region has the DNA TGTGCCAGCAGTCAGGGGCAAGAAAATTCACCCCTCCACTTT. Its protein is CASSQGQENSPLHF.

The CDR3 loop reads CSASVSGNQPQHF. In DNA form, the CDR3 reads TGCAGTGCTAGTGTGTCAGGAAATCAGCCCCAGCATTTT. J is TRBJ1-5 and V is TRBV20-1; D unresolved. Germline CDR1 and CDR2: DFQATT and SNEGSKA (reference sequence). V was cut by 3 bases and J by 4 bases, with 10 bases left in between. The CDR3 spans 13 residues.